This record covers a single TCR beta chain. The sample originates from a study of T cell responses to AZD1222 COVID-19 vaccine. Sequenced by immunoSEQ multiplex PCR; TCRdb stores in-frame clones only, minus some. The repertoire holds roughly 65,000 clones, with roughly 86% as singletons. Per the germline V gene, CDR1 is KGHSH and CDR2 is LQKENI. V was shortened by 4 bases and J by 1 base, with 10 bases between the two germline ends. CDR3 size: 14 residues. The sample in question was peripheral blood, obtained on day 0 of AZD1222 vaccination. The clonotype originates from an adult in good health. The genes are TRBV18 and TRBJ2-5; D remains unclear. The CDR3 loop reads CASSQGLGQETQYF. The CDR3 DNA follows: TGTGCCAGCTCACAGGGTTTGGGCCAAGAGACCCAGTACTTC.